The source of this TCR beta chain is a study of blood T cell repertoires in COVID-19. As for the study in general: From T cells, B-cell-depleted T cells, or PBMCs came the material, which was cDNA or gDNA.

Under the authors' procedure: How many nucleated cells were present was estimated from reference gene primer amplification. The protocol was immunoSEQ multiplex PCR, while the TCRdb copy is restricted to in-frame clones and leaves out a portion. V and J calls and clone size are copied from that table; D and trimming were computed from the DNA. Of 95,000 to 150,000 clones listed, 70% to 80% were seen once; the top ten hold about 40%. The germline gives CDR1 SGHAT, CDR2 FQDESV (reference sequence). The ends were cut back, 2 bases at V and 7 bases at J, with 6 bases in the middle. The CDR3 runs to 11 residues.

The source material was peripheral blood. This TCR was sampled from a man between 35 and 55 years old with active or convalescent COVID-19. This rearrangement joins TRBV11-1 to TRBJ2-7; a possible D gene is TRBD1 (5 bases). CDR3 nucleotides: TGTGCCAGCAGCTTAAAGGGGGAGCAGTACTTC. This encodes CASSLKGEQYF.